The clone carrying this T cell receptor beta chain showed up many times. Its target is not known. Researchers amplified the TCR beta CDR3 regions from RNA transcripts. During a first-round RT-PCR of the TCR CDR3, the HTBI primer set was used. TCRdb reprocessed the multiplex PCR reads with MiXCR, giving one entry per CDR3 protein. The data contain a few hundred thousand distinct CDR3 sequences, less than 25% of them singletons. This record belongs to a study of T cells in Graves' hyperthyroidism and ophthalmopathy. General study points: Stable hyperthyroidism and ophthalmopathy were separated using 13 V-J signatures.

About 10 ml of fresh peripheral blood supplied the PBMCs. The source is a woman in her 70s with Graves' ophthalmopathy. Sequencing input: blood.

The CDR3 loop reads CASSDLMGRGETQYF. As DNA, the CDR3 is TGTGCCAGCAGTGACTTGATGGGGCGCGGGGAGACCCAGTACTTC. The chain combines TRBV2 with TRBJ2-5, with D perhaps assigned TRBD1 or TRBD2 (5 bases each). In germline, CDR1 is SNHLY, CDR2 FYNNEI. The CDR3 totals 15 residues. V gave up 3 bases and J gave up 5 bases, with 16 bases separating them.